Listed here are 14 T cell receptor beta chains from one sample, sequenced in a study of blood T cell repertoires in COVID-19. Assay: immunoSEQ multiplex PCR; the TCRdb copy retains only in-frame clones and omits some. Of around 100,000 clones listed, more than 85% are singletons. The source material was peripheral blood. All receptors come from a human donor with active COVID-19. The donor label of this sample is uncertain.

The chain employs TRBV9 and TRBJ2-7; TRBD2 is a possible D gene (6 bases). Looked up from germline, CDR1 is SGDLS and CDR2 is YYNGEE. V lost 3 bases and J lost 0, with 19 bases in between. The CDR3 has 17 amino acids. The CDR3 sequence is CASSGGPGLGSSYEQYF. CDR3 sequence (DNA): TGTGCCAGCAGCGGAGGCCCGGGACTCGGAAGCTCCTACGAGCAGTACTTC.

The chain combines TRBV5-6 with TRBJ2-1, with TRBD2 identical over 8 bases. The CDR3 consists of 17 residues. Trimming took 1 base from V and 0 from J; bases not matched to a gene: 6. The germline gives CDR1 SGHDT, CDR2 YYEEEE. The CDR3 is CASSLTAGVNSYNEQFF. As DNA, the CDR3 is TGTGCCAGCAGCTTGACAGCGGGGGTCAACTCCTACAATGAGCAGTTCTTC.

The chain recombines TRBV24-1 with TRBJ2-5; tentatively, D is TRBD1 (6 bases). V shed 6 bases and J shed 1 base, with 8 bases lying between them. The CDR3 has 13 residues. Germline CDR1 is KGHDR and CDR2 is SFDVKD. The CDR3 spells CATSQGSQETQYF. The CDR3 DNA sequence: TGTGCCACCAGTCAGGGGTCCCAAGAGACCCAGTACTTC.

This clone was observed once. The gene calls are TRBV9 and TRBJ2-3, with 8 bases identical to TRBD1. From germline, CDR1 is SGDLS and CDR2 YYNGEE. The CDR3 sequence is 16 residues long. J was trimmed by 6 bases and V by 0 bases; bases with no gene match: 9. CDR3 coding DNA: TGTGCCAGCAGCGTAGGTCGGACAGGGCGTAAGGATACGCAGTATTTT. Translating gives CASSVGRTGRKDTQYF. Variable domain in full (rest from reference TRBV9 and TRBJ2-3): DSGVTQTPKHLITATGQRVTLRCSPRSGDLSVYWYQQSLDQGLQFLIQYYNGEERAKGNILERFSAQQFPDLHSELNLSSLELGDSALYFCASSVGRTGRKDTQYFGPGTRLTVL.

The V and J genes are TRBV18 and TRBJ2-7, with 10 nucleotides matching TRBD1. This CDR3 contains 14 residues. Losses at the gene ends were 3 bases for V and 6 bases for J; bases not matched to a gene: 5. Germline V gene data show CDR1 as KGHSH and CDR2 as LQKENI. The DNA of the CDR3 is TGTGCCAGCTCACCGGCCGGGACAGGGGTCGAGCAGTACTTC. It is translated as CASSPAGTGVEQYF.

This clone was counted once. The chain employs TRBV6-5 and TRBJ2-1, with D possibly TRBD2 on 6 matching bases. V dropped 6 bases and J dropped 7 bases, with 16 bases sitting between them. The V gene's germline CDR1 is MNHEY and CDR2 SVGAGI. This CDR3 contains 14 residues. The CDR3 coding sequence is TGTGCCAGCAGGCCGGGAGCCCAGAGTAATGAGCAGTTCTTC. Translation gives CASRPGAQSNEQFF.

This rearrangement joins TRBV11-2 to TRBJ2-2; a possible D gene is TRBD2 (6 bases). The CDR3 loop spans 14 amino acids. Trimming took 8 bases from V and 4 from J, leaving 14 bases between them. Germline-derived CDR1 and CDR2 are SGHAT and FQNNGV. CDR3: CASGPGVGTGELFF. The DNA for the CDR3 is TGTGCCAGCGGCCCGGGGGTTGGCACCGGGGAGCTGTTTTTT. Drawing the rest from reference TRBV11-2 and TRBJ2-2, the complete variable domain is EAGVAQSPRYKIIEKRQSVAFWCNPISGHATLYWYQQILGQGPKLLIQFQNNGVVDDSQLPKDRFSAERLKGVDSTLKIQPAKLEDSAVYLCASGPGVGTGELFFGEGSRLTVL.

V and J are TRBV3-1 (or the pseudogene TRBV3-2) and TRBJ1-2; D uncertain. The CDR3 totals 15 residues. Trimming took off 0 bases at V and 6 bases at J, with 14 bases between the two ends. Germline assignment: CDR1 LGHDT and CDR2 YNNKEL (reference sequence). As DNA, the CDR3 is TGTGCCAGCAGCCAAGATGAGGGAGGAGGGAATGGCTACACCTTC. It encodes CASSQDEGGGNGYTF.

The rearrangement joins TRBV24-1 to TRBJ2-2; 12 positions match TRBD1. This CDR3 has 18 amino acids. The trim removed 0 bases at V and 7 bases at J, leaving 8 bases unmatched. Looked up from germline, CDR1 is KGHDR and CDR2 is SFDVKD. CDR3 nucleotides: TGTGCCACCAGTGATTTGTTTGGGGGACAGGGGGCAGTCGGGGAGCTGTTTTTT. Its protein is CATSDLFGGQGAVGELFF.

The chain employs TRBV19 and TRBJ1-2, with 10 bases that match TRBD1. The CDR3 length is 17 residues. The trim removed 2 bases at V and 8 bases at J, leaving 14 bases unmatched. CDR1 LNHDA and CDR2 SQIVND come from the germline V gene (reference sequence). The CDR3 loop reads CASSIPFLTGGAGGYTF. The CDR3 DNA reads TGTGCCAGTAGTATACCGTTCTTGACAGGGGGCGCGGGAGGCTACACCTTC.

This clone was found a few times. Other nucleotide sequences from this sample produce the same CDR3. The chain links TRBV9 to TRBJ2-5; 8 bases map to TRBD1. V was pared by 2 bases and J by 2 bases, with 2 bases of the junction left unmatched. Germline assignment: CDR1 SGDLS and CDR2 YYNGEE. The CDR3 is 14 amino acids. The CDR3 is CASSVQGAQETQYF. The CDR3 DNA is TGTGCCAGCAGCGTTCAGGGGGCTCAAGAGACCCAGTACTTC.

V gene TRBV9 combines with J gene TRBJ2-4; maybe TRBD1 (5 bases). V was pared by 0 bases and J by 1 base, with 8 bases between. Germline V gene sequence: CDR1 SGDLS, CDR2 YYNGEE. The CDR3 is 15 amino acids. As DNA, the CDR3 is TGTGCCAGCAGCGTAGCTGACAGCGCCAAAAACATTCAGTACTTC. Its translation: CASSVADSAKNIQYF.

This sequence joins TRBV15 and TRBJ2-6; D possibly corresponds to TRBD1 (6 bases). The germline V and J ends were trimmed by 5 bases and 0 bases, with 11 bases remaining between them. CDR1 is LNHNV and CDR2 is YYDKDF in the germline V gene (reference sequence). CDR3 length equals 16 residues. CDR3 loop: CATSGGQSSGANVLTF. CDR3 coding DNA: TGTGCCACCAGCGGAGGACAGAGCTCTGGGGCCAACGTCCTGACTTTC.

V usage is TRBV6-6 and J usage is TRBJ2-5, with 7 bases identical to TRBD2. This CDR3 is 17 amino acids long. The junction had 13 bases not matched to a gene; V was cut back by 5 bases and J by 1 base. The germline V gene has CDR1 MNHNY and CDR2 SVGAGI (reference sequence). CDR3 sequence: CASSPLPVAGAQETQYF. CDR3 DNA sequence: TGTGCCAGCAGTCCCCTTCCGGTAGCGGGCGCCCAAGAGACCCAGTACTTC.